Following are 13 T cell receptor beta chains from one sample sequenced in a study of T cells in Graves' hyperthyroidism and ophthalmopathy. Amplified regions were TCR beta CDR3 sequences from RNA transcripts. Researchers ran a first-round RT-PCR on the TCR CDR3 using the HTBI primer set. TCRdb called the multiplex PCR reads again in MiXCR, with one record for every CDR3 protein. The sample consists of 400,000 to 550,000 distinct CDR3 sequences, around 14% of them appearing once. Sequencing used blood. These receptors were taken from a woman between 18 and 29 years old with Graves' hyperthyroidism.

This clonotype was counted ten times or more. CDR3 sequence (DNA): TGTGCCAGCAGTTTAAGAGGGCTAGCGGGATCCCACAACACAGATACGCAGTATTTT. It encodes CASSLRGLAGSHNTDTQYF. The V and J genes are TRBV7-8 and TRBJ2-3, with 9 nucleotides matching TRBD2. CDR1 SGHVS and CDR2 FQNEAQ come from the germline V gene. V was pared by 6 bases and J by 2 bases, with 18 bases of the junction left unmatched. The CDR3 runs 19 residues. Full variable domain (remainder filled in from reference TRBV7-8 and TRBJ2-3): GAGVSQSPRYKVAKRGQDVALRCDPISGHVSLFWYQQALGQGPEFLTYFQNEAQLDKSGLPSDRFFAERPEGSVSTLKIQRTQQEDSAVYLCASSLRGLAGSHNTDTQYFGPGTRLTVL.

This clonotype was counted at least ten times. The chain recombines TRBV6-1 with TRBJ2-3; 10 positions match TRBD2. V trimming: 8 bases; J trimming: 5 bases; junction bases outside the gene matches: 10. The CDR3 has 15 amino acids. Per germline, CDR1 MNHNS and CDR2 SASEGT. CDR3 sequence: CASGSSGRSEDTQYF. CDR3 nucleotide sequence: TGTGCCAGCGGGAGTAGCGGGAGGTCAGAAGATACGCAGTATTTT.

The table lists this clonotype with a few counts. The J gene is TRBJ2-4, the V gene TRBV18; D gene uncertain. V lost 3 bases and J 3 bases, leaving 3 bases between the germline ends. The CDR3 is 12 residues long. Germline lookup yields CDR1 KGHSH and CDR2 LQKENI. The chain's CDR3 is CASSPHKNIQYF. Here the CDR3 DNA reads TGTGCCAGCTCACCCCACAAAAACATTCAGTACTTC. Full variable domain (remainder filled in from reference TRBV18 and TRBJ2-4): NAGVMQNPRHLVRRRGQEARLRCSPMKGHSHVYWYRQLPEEGLKFMVYLQKENIIDESGMPKERFSAEFPKEGPSILRIQQVVRGDSAAYFCASSPHKNIQYFGAGTRLSVL.

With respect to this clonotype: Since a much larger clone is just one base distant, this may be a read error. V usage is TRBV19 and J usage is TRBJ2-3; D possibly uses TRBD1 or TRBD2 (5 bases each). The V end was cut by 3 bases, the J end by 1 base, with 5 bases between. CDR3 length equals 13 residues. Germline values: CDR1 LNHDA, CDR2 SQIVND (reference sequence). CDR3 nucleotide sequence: TGTGCCAGTAGTATGGGGGGCACAGATACGCAGTATTTT. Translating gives CASSMGGTDTQYF.

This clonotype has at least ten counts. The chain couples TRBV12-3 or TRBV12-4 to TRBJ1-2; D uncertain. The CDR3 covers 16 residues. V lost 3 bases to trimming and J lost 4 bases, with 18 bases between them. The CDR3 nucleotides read TGTGCCAGCAGTTTTTGGTCGGAACCTAATGCCTATGGCTACACCTTC. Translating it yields CASSFWSEPNAYGYTF.

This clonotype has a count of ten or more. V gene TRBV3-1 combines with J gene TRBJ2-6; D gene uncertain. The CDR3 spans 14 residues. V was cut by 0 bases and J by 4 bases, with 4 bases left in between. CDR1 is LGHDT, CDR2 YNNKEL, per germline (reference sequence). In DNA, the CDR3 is TGTGCCAGCAGCCAAGAGGGCGGGGCCAACGTCCTGACTTTC. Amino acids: CASSQEGGANVLTF.

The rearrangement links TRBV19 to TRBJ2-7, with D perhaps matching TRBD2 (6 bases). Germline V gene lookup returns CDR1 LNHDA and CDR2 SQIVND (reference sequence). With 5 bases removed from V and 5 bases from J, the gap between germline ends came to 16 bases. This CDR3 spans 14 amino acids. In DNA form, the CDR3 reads TGTGCCAGTAGTCACCGCGGAGGGCCAAACGAGCAGTACTTC. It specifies CASSHRGGPNEQYF. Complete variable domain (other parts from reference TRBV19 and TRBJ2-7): DGGITQSPKYLFRKEGQNVTLSCEQNLNHDAMYWYRQDPGQGLRLIYYSQIVNDFQKGDIAEGYSVSREKKESFPLTVTSAQKNPTAFYLCASSHRGGPNEQYFGPGTRLTVT.

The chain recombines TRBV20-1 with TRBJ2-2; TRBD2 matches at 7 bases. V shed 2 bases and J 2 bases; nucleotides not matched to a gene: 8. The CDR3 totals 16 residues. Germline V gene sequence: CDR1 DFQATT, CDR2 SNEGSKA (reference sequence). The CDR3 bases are TGCAGTGCTAGACCCGCTAGCGGCTTAAACACCGGGGAGCTGTTTTTT. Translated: CSARPASGLNTGELFF.

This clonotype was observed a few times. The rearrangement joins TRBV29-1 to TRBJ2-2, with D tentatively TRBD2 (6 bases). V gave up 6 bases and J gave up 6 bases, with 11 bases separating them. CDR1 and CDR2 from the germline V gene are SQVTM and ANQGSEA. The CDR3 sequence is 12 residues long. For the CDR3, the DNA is TGCAGCGTAAGACTAGTTTCCGGGGAGCTGTTTTTT. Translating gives CSVRLVSGELFF.

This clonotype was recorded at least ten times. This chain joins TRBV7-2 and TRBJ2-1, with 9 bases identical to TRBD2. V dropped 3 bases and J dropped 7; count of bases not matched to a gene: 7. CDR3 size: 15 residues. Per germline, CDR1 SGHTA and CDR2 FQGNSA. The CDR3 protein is CASSFSGRWKNEQFF. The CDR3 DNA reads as TGTGCCAGCAGCTTTAGCGGGAGATGGAAAAATGAGCAGTTCTTC.

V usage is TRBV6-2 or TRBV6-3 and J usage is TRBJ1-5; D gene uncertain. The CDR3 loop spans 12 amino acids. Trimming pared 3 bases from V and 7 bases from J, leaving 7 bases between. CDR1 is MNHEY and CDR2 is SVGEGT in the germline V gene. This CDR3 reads CASSYGPQPQHF. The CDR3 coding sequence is TGTGCCAGCAGTTATGGGCCGCAGCCCCAGCATTTT.

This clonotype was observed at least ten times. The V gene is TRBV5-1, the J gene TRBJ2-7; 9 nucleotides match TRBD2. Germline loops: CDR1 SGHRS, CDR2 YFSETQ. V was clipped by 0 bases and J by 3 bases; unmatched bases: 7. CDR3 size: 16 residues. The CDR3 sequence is CASSLAYPSGIYEQYV. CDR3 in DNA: TGCGCCAGCAGCTTGGCCTACCCTAGCGGGATCTACGAGCAGTACGTC.

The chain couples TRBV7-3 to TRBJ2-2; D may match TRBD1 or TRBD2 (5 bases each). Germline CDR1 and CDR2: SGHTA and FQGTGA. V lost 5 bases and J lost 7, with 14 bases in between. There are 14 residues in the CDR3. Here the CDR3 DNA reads TGTGCCAGCAGCCCCGGGGCCAGGAACGGGGAGCTGTTTTTT. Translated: CASSPGARNGELFF.